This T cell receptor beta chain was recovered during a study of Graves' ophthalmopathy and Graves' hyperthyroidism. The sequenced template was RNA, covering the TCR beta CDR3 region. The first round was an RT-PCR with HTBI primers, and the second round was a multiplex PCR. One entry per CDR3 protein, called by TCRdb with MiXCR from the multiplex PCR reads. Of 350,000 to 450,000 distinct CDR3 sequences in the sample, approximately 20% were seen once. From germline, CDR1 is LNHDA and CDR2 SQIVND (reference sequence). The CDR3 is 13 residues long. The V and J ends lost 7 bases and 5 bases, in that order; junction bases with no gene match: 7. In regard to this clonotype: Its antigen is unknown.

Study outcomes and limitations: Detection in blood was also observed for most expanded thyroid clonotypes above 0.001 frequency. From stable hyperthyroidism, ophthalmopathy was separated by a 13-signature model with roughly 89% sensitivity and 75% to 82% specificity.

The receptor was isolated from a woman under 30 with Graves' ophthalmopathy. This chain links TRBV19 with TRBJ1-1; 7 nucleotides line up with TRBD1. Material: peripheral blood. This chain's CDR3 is CASKGQSATEAFF. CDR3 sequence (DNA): TGTGCCAGTAAGGGACAGTCGGCTACTGAAGCTTTCTTT.